This entry lists 14 T cell receptor beta chains sequenced from one sample in a study of shared clonotypes between healthy human individuals. Some clones are missing from TCRdb's copy, which holds only in-frame ones; the method was immunoSEQ multiplex PCR. The sample yields some 1,900,000 clones, about 94% seen once. Terminally differentiated effector memory CD45RA+ cells were excluded by CCR7 positive selection of CD45RO-negative cells. Sequencing input: naive CD8+ T cells sorted from blood. The source is a man between 18 and 35 years old in good health.

The V and J genes are TRBV29-1 and TRBJ2-7; TRBD1 aligns across 8 bases. The germline V gene encodes CDR1 SQVTM and CDR2 ANQGSEA. The ends lost 6 bases at V and 3 bases at J; junction bases unmatched: 7. The CDR3 consists of 13 residues. The CDR3 loop reads CSVLTGEVYEQYF. CDR3 nucleotide sequence: TGCAGCGTCTTGACAGGGGAAGTCTACGAGCAGTACTTC.

J is TRBJ2-3 and V is TRBV9; 8 nucleotides line up with TRBD1. V trimming: 0 bases; J trimming: 6 bases; junction bases outside the gene matches: 6. The CDR3 has 15 residues. The germline gives CDR1 SGDLS, CDR2 YYNGEE. The CDR3, as DNA: TGTGCCAGCAGCGTAGAGGGACAGGCATCGGATACGCAGTATTTT. Residues: CASSVEGQASDTQYF.

As DNA, the CDR3 is TGTGCCAGCAGGCCCGAAGCCGGTGATACGCAGTATTTT. Translated: CASRPEAGDTQYF. V gene TRBV11-2 combines with J gene TRBJ2-3; D is uncertain. From germline, CDR1 is SGHAT and CDR2 FQNNGV. V lost 6 bases and J lost 6, with 13 bases in between. The CDR3 totals 13 residues.

The rearrangement links TRBV6-4 to TRBJ2-7; 8 nucleotides align to TRBD2. Germline assignment: CDR1 MRHNA and CDR2 SNTAGT. V lost 9 bases, J lost 4 bases, and 11 bases stayed unmatched. The CDR3 runs 14 residues. The CDR3 protein is CARPTGTRQYEQYF. The CDR3 coding sequence is TGTGCCAGGCCTACCGGGACTAGACAGTACGAGCAGTACTTC.

The chain has TRBV27 and TRBJ1-1; 9 nucleotides line up with TRBD1. CDR1 is MNHEY, CDR2 SMNVEV, per germline (reference sequence). This CDR3 is 14 amino acids long. Trimming at V came to 3 bases and at J to 3 bases, leaving 2 bases not matched to a gene. The CDR3 bases are TGTGCCAGCAGTTTCGGGACAGGGCACACTGAAGCTTTCTTT. It encodes CASSFGTGHTEAFF.

This chain connects TRBV2 to TRBJ2-7, with 8 bases aligning to TRBD1. With 1 base clipped from V and 0 bases from J, the junction kept 5 bases outside the gene matches. Germline-derived CDR1 and CDR2 are SNHLY and FYNNEI. The length of the CDR3 is 16 residues. DNA of the CDR3: TGTGCCAGCAGTGAAGGGGCAGGGGGCAACTCCTACGAGCAGTACTTC. Translated: CASSEGAGGNSYEQYF.

CDR3 in amino acids: CASTLTDRANEKLFF. The CDR3 DNA reads as TGTGCCAGTACCCTCACGGACAGGGCTAATGAAAAACTGTTTTTT. V and J are TRBV19 and TRBJ1-4; the match to TRBD1 covers 8 bases. The CDR3 is 15 amino acids. V lost 7 bases to trimming and J lost 3 bases; unmatched junction nucleotides: 7. The V gene's germline CDR1 is LNHDA and CDR2 SQIVND (reference sequence).

About this clone: Other DNA sequences in the same sample also yield this CDR3. The rearrangement uses TRBV5-1 and TRBJ2-2, with 8 bases fitting TRBD1. The CDR3 contains 15 residues. The germline gives CDR1 SGHRS, CDR2 YFSETQ. V gave up 2 bases and J gave up 2 bases; unmatched junction bases: 2. Written as DNA, the CDR3 is TGCGCCAGCAGCTTTGACAGGGGCAACACCGGGGAGCTGTTTTTT. It specifies CASSFDRGNTGELFF.

The chain has TRBV27 and TRBJ1-4; D gene ambiguous. The CDR3 consists of 15 residues. Germline CDR1 is MNHEY and CDR2 is SMNVEV (reference sequence). Trimming pared 5 bases from V and 8 bases from J, leaving 18 bases between. The CDR3 reads CASSILPGLNEKLFF. In DNA, the CDR3 is TGTGCCAGCAGTATCCTCCCCGGGCTGAACGAAAAACTGTTTTTT.

The rearrangement joins TRBV29-1 to TRBJ1-1; tentatively, D is TRBD1 (5 bases). Trimming shortened V by 8 bases and J by 4 bases, and 17 bases separated the two germline ends. There are 13 residues in the CDR3. Germline CDR1 SQVTM, CDR2 ANQGSEA. CDR3 in amino acids: CSTIAGTGTEAFF. CDR3 DNA: TGCAGCACCATTGCGGGTACAGGCACTGAAGCTTTCTTT.

This rearrangement joins TRBV5-1 to TRBJ2-1; D is ambiguous. CDR1 SGHRS and CDR2 YFSETQ come from the germline V gene. Trimming stripped 4 bases from V and 4 bases from J, with 12 bases between. The CDR3 is 14 residues long. The CDR3: CASSRATLYNEQFF. DNA for the CDR3: TGCGCCAGCAGCCGGGCCACACTTTACAATGAGCAGTTCTTC.

Details on this clone: Other DNA sequences of this sample code for an identical CDR3. This sequence joins TRBV7-9 and TRBJ2-7; 8 bases are shared with TRBD2. CDR1 is SEHNR and CDR2 is FQNEAQ in the germline V gene (reference sequence). This CDR3 contains 14 residues. V lost 5 bases to trimming and J lost 4 bases; unmatched junction nucleotides: 7. CDR3 bases: TGTGCCAGCAGCCCGGGGGGGGTCGTGTACGAGCAGTACTTC. Its translation: CASSPGGVVYEQYF.

This clone was observed once. The chain recombines TRBV4-1 with TRBJ2-3; 11 nucleotides align to TRBD1. This CDR3 region has 16 residues. The germline V gene encodes CDR1 MGHRA and CDR2 YSYEKL. The J segment lost 4 bases and the V segment lost 4 bases, leaving 7 bases of the junction unmatched. The CDR3 region is CASSRLPGQGADTQYF. CDR3 nucleotides: TGCGCCAGCAGCCGCCTCCCGGGACAGGGGGCAGATACGCAGTATTTT.

The chain joins TRBV6-1 to TRBJ1-5, with 8 bases matching TRBD1. The CDR3 has 18 amino acids. Unmatched junction bases numbered 8, after V lost 1 base and J lost 0 bases. Germline V CDR1 and CDR2: MNHNS, SASEGT. In DNA form, the CDR3 reads TGTGCCAGCAGTGAAGGGACAGGGTTTCTCCATAGCAATCAGCCCCAGCATTTT. Translation: CASSEGTGFLHSNQPQHF.